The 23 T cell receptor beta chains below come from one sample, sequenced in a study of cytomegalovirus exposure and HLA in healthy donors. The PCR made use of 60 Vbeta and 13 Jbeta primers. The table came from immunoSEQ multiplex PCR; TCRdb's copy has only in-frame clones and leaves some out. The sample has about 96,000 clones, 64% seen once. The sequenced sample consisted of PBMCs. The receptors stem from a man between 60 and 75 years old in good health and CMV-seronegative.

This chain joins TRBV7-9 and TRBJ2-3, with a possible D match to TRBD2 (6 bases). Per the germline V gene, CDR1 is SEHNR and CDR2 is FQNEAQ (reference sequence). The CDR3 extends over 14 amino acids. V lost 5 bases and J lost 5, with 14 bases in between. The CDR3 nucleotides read TGTGCCAGCAGCCTTAGGGACTTACTAGATACGCAGTATTTT. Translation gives CASSLRDLLDTQYF.

In DNA form, the CDR3 reads TGTGCCAGCAGTCCCCAGGGGTGGTTTTCCTCTGGGGCCAACGTCCTGACTTTC. Its protein product is CASSPQGWFSSGANVLTF. V usage is TRBV27 and J usage is TRBJ2-6; TRBD1 might be the D (6 bases). The CDR3 loop spans 18 amino acids. V gave up 5 bases and J gave up 0 bases, with 17 bases separating them. Germline lookup yields CDR1 MNHEY and CDR2 SMNVEV (reference sequence). The variable domain in full, completed from reference TRBV27 and TRBJ2-6, reads EAQVTQNPRYLITVTGKKLTVTCSQNMNHEYMSWYRQDPGLGLRQIYYSMNVEVTDKGDVPEGYKVSRKEKRNFPLILESPSPNQTSLYFCASSPQGWFSSGANVLTFGAGSRLTVL.

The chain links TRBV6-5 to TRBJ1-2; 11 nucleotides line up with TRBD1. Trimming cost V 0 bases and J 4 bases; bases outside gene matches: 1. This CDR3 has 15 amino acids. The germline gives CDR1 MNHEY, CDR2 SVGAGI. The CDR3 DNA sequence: TGTGCCAGCAGTTACTCCGGGACAGGGGGCTATGGCTACACCTTC. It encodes CASSYSGTGGYGYTF.

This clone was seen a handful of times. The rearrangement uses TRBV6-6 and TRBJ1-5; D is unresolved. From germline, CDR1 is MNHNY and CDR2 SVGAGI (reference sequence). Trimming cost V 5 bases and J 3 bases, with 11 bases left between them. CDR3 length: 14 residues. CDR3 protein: CASSLVSDNQPQHF. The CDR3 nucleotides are TGTGCCAGCAGTCTAGTGAGTGACAATCAGCCCCAGCATTTT.

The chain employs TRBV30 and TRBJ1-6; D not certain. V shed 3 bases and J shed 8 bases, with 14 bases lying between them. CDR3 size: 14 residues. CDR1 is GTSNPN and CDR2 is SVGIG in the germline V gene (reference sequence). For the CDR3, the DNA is TGTGCCTGGAGAGATCCGGGTCAGCATTCACCCCTCCACTTT. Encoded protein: CAWRDPGQHSPLHF. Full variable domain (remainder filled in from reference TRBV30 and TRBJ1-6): SQTIHQWPATLVQPVGSPLSLECTVEGTSNPNLYWYRQAAGRGLQLLFYSVGIGQISSEVPQNLSASRPQDRQFILSSKKLLLSDSGFYLCAWRDPGQHSPLHFGNGTRLTVT.

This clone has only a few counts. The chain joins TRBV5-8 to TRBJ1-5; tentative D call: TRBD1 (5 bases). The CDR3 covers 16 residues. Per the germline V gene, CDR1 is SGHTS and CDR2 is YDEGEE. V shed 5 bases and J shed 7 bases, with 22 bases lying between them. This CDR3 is CASRGTLRGGVQPQHF. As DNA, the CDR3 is TGTGCCAGCAGGGGAACTCTGAGGGGAGGAGTGCAGCCCCAGCATTTT.

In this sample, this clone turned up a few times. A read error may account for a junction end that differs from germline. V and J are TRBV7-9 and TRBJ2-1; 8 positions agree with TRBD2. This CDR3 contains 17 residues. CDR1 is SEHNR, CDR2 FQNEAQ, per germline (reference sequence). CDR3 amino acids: CSSSAASGRAGSNEQFF. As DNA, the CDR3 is TGTTCCAGCAGCGCTGCCTCCGGGAGGGCCGGGTCGAATGAGCAGTTCTTC.

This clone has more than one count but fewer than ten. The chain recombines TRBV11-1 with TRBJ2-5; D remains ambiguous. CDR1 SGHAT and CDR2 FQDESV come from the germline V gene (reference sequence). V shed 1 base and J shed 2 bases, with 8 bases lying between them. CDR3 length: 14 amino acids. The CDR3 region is CASSLGWQQETQYF. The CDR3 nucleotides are TGTGCCAGCAGCTTAGGTTGGCAGCAAGAGACCCAGTACTTC.

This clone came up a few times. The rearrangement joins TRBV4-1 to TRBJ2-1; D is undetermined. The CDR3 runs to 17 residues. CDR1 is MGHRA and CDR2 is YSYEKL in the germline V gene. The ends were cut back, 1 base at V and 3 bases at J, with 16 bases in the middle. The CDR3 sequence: CASSQVPVASNYNEQFF. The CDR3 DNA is TGCGCCAGCAGCCAAGTCCCAGTAGCCTCCAACTACAATGAGCAGTTCTTC.

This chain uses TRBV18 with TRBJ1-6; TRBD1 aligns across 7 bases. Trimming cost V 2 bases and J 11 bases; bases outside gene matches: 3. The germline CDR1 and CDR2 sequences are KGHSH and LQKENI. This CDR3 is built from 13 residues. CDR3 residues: CASSPEGATPLHF. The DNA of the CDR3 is TGTGCCAGCTCACCAGAGGGGGCAACACCCCTCCACTTT. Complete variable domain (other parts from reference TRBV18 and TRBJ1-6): NAGVMQNPRHLVRRRGQEARLRCSPMKGHSHVYWYRQLPEEGLKFMVYLQKENIIDESGMPKERFSAEFPKEGPSILRIQQVVRGDSAAYFCASSPEGATPLHFGNGTRLTVT.

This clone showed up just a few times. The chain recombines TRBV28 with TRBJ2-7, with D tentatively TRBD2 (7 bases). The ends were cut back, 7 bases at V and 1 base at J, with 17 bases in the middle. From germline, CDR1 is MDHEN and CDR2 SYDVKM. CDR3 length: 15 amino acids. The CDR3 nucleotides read TGTGCCAGCACCTCTCGGGGGGCACTTTCCTACGAGCAGTACTTC. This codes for CASTSRGALSYEQYF.

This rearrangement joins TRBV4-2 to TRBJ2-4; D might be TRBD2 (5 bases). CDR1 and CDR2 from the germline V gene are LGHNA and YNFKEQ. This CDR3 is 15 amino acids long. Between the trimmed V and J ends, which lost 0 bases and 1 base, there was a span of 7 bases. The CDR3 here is CASSQDTGAKNIQYF. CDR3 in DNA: TGTGCCAGCAGCCAAGATACGGGGGCCAAAAACATTCAGTACTTC.

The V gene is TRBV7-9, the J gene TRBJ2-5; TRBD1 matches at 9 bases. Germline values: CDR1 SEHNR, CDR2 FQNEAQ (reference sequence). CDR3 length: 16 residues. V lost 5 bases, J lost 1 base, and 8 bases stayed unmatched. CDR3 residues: CASSIFRDRVQETQYF. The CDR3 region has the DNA TGTGCCAGCAGCATATTCCGGGACAGGGTCCAAGAGACCCAGTACTTC.

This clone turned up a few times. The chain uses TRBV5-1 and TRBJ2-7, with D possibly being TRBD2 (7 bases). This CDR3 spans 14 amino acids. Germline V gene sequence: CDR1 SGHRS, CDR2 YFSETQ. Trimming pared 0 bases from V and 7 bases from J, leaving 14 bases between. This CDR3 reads CASSLVSQGGEQYF. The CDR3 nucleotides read TGCGCCAGCAGCTTGGTTTCACAGGGAGGGGAGCAGTACTTC.

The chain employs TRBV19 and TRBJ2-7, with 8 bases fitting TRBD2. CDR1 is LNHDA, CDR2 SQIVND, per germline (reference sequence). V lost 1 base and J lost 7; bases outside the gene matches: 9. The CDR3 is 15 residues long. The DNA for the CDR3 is TGTGCCAGTAGTATAGTGGGGGATAGCGGGAAGGAGCAGTACTTC. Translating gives CASSIVGDSGKEQYF.

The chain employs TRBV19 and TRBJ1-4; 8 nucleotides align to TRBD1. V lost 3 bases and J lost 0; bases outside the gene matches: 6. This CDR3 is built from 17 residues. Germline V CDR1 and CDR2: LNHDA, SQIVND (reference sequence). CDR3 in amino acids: CASSISTGEATNEKLFF. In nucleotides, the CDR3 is TGTGCCAGTAGTATTTCGACAGGGGAAGCAACTAATGAAAAACTGTTTTTT.

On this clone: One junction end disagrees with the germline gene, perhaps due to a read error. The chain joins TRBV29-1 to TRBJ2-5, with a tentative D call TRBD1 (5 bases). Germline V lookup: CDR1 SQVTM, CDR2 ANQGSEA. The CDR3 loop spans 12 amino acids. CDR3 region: CSVEDNQETRYF. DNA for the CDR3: TGCAGCGTTGAGGACAACCAAGAGACCCGGTACTTC. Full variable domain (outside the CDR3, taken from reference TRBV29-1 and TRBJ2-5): SAVISQKPSRDICQRGTSLTIQCQVDSQVTMMFWYRQQPGQSLTLIATANQGSEATYESGFVIDKFPISRPNLTFSTLTVSNMSPEDSSIYLCSVEDNQETRYFGPGTRLLVL.

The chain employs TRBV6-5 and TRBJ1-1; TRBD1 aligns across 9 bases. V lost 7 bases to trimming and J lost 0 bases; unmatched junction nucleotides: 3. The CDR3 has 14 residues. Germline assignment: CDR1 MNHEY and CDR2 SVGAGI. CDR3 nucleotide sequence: TGTGCCAGCACCGACAGGGGGATGAACACTGAAGCTTTCTTT. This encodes CASTDRGMNTEAFF.

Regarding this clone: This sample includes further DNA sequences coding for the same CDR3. The CDR3 sequence: CASSERGGWETQYF. The CDR3 coding sequence is TGTGCCAGCAGTGAGCGGGGGGGGTGGGAGACCCAGTACTTC. The chain couples TRBV25-1 to TRBJ2-5, with 9 positions matching TRBD2. Trimming cost V 3 bases and J 5 bases; bases outside gene matches: 4. The CDR3 covers 14 residues. Per the germline V gene, CDR1 is MGHDK and CDR2 is SYGVNS. Together with reference TRBV25-1 and TRBJ2-5, the CDR3 gives the full variable domain: EADIYQTPRYLVIGTGKKITLECSQTMGHDKMYWYQQDPGMELHLIHYSYGVNSTEKGDLSSESTVSRIRTEHFPLTLESARPSHTSQYLCASSERGGWETQYFGPGTRLLVL.

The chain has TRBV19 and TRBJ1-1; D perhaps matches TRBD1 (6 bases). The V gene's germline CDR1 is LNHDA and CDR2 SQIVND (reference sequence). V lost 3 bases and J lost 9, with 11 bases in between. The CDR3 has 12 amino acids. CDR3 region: CASSIGQYQAFF. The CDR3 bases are TGTGCCAGTAGTATCGGACAGTACCAAGCTTTCTTT.

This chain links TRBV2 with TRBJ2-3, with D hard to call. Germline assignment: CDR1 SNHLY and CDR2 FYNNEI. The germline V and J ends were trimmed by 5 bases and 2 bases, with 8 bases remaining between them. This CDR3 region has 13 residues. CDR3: CASSYYITDTQYF. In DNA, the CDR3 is TGTGCCAGCAGTTACTACATCACAGATACGCAGTATTTT.

The CDR3 protein is CASSQDIQRGATDTQYF. For the CDR3, the DNA is TGTGCCAGCAGCCAAGATATCCAGCGGGGGGCCACAGATACGCAGTATTTT. V is TRBV4-2 and J is TRBJ2-3, with 9 positions matching TRBD2. The CDR3 runs 17 residues. J was trimmed by 2 bases and V by 0 bases; bases with no gene match: 6. Germline CDR1 is LGHNA and CDR2 is YNFKEQ.

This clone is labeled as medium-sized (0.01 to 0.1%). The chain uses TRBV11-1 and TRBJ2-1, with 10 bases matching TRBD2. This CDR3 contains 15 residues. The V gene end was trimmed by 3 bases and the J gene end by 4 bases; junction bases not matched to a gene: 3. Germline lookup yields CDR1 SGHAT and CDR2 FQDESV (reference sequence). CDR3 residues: CASSFGAGGYNEQFF. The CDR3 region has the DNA TGTGCCAGCAGCTTCGGAGCGGGGGGGTACAATGAGCAGTTCTTC.